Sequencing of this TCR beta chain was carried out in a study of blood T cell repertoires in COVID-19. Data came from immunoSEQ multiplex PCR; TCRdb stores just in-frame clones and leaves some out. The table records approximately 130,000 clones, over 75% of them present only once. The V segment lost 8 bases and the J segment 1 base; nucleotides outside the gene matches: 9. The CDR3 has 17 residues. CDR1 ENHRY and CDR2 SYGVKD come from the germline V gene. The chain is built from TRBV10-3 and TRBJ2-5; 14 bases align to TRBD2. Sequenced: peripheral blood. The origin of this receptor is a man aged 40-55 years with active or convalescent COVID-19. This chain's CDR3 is CAIGGTSGGLFQETQYF. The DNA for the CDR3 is TGTGCCATCGGGGGGACTAGCGGGGGCCTATTCCAAGAGACCCAGTACTTC.